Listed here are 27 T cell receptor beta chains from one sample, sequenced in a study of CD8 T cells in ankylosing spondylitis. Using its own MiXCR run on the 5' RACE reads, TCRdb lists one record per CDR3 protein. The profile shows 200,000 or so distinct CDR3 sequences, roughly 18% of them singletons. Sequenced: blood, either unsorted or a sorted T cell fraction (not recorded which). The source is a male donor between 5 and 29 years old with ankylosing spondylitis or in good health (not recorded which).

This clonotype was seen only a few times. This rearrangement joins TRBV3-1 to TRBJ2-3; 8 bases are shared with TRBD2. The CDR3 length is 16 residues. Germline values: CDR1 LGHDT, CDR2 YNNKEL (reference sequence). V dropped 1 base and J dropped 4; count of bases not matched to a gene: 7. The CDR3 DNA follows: TGTGCCAGCAGCCAAGGACTAGCGCGGAGTGCAGATACGCAGTATTTT. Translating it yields CASSQGLARSADTQYF.

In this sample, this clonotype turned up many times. The CDR3 sequence is CAWSYGRADNSPLHF. DNA of the CDR3: TGTGCCTGGAGCTACGGACGGGCCGATAATTCACCCCTCCACTTT. The V call is TRBV30, the J call TRBJ1-6, with D uncertain. This CDR3 region has 15 residues. CDR1 and CDR2 from the germline V gene are GTSNPN and SVGIG (reference sequence). Trimming pared 3 bases from V and 5 bases from J, leaving 14 bases between.

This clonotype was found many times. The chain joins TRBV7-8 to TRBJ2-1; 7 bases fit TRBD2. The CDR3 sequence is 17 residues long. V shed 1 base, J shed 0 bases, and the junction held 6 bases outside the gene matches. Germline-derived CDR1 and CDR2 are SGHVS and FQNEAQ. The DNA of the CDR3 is TGTGCCAGCAGCTTAGGTCCAGGGACTAACTCCTACAATGAGCAGTTCTTC. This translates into CASSLGPGTNSYNEQFF.

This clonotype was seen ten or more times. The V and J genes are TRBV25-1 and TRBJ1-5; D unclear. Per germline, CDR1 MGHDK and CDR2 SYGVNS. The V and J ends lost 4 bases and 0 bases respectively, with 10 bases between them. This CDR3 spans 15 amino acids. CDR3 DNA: TGTGCCAGCAGTGGGGATTGGGATAGCAATCAGCCCCAGCATTTT. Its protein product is CASSGDWDSNQPQHF. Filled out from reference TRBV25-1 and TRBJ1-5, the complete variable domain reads EADIYQTPRYLVIGTGKKITLECSQTMGHDKMYWYQQDPGMELHLIHYSYGVNSTEKGDLSSESTVSRIRTEHFPLTLESARPSHTSQYLCASSGDWDSNQPQHFGDGTRLSIL.

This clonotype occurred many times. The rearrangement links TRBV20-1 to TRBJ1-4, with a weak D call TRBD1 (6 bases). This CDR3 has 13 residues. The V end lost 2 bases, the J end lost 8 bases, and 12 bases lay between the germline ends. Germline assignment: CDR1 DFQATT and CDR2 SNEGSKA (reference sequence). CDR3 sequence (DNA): TGCAGTGCTAGATTCAGGGGACAAGAAAAACTGTTTTTT. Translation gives CSARFRGQEKLFF.

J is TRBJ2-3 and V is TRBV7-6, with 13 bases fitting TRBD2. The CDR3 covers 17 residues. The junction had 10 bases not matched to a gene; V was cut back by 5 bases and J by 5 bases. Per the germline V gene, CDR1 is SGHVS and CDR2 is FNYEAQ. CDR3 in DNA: TGTGCCAGCAGCCCATCTGGACTAGCGGGAGTGAGAGATACGCAGTATTTT. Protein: CASSPSGLAGVRDTQYF.

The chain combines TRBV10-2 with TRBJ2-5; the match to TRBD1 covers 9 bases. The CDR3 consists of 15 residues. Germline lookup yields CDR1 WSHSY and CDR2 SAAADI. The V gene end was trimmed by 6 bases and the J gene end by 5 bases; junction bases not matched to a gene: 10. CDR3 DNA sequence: TGCGCCAGCAGCGTCCCGGGACAGGGATCGGAGACCCAGTACTTC. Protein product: CASSVPGQGSETQYF.

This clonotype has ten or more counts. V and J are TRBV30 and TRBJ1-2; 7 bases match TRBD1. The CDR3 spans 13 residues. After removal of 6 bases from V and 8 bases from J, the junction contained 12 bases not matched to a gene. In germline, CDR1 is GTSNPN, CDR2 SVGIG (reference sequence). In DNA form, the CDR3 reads TGTGCCTGTTTCCGAGGGGGCGCGAACGGCTACACCTTC. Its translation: CACFRGGANGYTF.

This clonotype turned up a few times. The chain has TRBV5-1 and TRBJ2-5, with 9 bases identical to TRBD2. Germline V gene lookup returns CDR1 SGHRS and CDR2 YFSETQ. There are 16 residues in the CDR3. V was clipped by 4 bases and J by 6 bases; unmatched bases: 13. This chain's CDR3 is CASSGPGTSFRQTQYF. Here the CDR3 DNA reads TGCGCCAGCAGCGGGCCGGGGACTAGCTTTCGTCAGACCCAGTACTTC.

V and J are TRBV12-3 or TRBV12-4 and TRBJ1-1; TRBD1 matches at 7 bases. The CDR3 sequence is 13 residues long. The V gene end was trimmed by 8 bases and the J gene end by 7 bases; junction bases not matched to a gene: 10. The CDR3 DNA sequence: TGTGCCAGCGTCTCACAGGGGTCGTATGAAGCTTTCTTT. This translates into CASVSQGSYEAFF.

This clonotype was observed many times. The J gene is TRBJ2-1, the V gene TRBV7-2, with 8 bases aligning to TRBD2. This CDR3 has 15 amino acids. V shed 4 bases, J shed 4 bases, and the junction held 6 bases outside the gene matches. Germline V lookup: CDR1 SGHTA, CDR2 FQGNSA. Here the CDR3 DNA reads TGTGCCAGCAGCTCCTGGGCGGGGGGATACAATGAGCAGTTCTTC. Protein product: CASSSWAGGYNEQFF.

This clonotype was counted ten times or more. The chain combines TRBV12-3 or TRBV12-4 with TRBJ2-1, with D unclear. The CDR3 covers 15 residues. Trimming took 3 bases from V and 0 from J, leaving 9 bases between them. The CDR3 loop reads CASSFKTPSYNEQFF. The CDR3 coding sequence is TGTGCCAGCAGTTTTAAGACTCCCTCCTACAATGAGCAGTTCTTC.

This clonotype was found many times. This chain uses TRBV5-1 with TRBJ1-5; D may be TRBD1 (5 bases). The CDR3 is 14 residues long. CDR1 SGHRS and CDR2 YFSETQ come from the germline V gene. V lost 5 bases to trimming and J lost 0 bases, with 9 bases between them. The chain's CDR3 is CASSRDLSNQPQHF. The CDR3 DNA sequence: TGCGCCAGCAGTCGGGACCTTAGCAATCAGCCCCAGCATTTT.

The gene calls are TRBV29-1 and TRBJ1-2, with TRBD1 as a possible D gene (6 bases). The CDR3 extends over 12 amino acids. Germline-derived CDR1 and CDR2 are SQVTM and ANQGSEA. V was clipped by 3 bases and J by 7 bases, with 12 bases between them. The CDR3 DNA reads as TGCAGCGTTGAGCGGGGGGCAGTTGGCTACACCTTC. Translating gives CSVERGAVGYTF. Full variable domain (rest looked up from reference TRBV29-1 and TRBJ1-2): SAVISQKPSRDICQRGTSLTIQCQVDSQVTMMFWYRQQPGQSLTLIATANQGSEATYESGFVIDKFPISRPNLTFSTLTVSNMSPEDSSIYLCSVERGAVGYTFGSGTRLTVV.

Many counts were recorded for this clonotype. CDR3 region: CAWSAANYGYTF. DNA of the CDR3: TGTGCCTGGAGTGCAGCGAACTATGGCTACACCTTC. J is TRBJ1-2 and V is TRBV30; D gene uncertain. The CDR3 extends over 12 amino acids. Germline CDR1 is GTSNPN and CDR2 is SVGIG (reference sequence). V was trimmed by 1 base and J by 2 bases, leaving 5 bases between them. Full variable domain (rest looked up from reference TRBV30 and TRBJ1-2): SQTIHQWPATLVQPVGSPLSLECTVEGTSNPNLYWYRQAAGRGLQLLFYSVGIGQISSEVPQNLSASRPQDRQFILSSKKLLLSDSGFYLCAWSAANYGYTFGSGTRLTVV.

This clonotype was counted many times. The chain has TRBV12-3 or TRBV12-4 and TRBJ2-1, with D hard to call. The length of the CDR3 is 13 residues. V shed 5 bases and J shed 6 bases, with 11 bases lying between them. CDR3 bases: TGTGCCAGCAGTGGTCCAAACGTCAATGAGCAGTTCTTC. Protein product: CASSGPNVNEQFF.

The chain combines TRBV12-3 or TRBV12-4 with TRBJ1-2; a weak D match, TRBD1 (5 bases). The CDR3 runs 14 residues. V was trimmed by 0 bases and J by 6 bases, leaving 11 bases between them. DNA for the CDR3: TGTGCCAGCAGTTTAGCAATGGCAGGGCATGGCTACACCTTC. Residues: CASSLAMAGHGYTF.

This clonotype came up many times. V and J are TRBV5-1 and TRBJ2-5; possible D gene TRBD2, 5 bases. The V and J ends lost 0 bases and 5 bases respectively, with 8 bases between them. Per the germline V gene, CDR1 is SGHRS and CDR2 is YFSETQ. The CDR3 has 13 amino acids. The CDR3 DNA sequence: TGCGCCAGCAGCTTGGAGCGGCCTGAGACCCAGTACTTC. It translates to CASSLERPETQYF.

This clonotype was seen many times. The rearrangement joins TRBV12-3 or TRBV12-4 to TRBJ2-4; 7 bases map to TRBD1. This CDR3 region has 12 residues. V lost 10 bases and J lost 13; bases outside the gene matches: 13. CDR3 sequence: CATSPDRAFQYF. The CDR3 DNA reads TGTGCCACCTCCCCCGACAGGGCGTTCCAGTACTTC.

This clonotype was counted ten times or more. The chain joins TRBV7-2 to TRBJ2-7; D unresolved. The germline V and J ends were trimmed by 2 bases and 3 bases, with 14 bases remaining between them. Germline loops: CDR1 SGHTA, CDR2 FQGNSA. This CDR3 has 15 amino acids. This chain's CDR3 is CASSLLGTAIYEQYF. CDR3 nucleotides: TGTGCCAGCAGCTTACTAGGCACGGCGATCTACGAGCAGTACTTC.

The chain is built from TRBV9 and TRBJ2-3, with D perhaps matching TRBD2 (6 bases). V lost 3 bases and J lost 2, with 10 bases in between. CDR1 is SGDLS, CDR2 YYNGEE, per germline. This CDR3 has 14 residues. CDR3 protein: CASSGLAPTDTQYF. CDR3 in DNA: TGTGCCAGCAGCGGGCTAGCGCCCACAGATACGCAGTATTTT.

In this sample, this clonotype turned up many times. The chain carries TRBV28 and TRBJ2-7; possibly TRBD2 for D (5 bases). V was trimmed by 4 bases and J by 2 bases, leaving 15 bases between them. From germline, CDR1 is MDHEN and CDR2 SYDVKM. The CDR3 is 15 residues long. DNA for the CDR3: TGTGCCAGCAGTTCCCCAGACGGAGGAACCTACGAGCAGTACTTC. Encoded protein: CASSSPDGGTYEQYF.

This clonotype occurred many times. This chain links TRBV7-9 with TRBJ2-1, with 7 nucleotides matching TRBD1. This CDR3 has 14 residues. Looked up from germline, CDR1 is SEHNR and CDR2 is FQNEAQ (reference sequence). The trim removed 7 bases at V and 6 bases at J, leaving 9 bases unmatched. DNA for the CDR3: TGTGCCAGCACAGGGGGAGCCCTTCCCAATGAGCAGTTCTTC. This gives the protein CASTGGALPNEQFF.

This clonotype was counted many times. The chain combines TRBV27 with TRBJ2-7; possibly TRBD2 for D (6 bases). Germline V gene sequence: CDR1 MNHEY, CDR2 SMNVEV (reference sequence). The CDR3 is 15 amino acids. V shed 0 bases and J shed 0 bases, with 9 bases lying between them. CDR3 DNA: TGTGCCAGCAGTTTATCCCACGGGAGCTCCTACGAGCAGTACGTC. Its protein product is CASSLSHGSSYEQYV.

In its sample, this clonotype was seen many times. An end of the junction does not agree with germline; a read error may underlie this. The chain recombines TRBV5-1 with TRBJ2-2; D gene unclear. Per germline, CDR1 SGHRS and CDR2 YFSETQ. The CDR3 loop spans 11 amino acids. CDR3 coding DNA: TGCGCCAGCAGCTTGACCGAGGAGCTGTTTTTT. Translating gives CASSLTEELFF.

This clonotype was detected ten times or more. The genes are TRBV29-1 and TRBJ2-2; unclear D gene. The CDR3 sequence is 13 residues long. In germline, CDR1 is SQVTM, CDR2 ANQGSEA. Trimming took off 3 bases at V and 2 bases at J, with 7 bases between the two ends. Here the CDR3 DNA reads TGCAGCGTTGATGACTTCAACACCGGGGAGCTGTTTTTT. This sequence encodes CSVDDFNTGELFF.

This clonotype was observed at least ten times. CDR3 DNA sequence: TGTGCCAGCAGCTTGACCCAAGGTGCGGGCACAGATACGCAGTATTTT. This encodes CASSLTQGAGTDTQYF. The V call is TRBV7-2, the J call TRBJ2-3; D is unclear. In germline, CDR1 is SGHTA, CDR2 FQGNSA. Trimming took 3 bases from V and 1 from J, leaving 14 bases between them. The CDR3 totals 16 residues.